This is a list of T cell receptor beta chains from one sample in a study of CD8+ T cells in alopecia areata. Sequenced by immunoSEQ multiplex PCR; TCRdb stores in-frame clones only, minus some. The sample lists some 80,000 clones; approximately 64% were seen once. Sequenced material: CD8+ T cells sorted from blood, taken at week 24, from a patient treated with tofacitinib. These receptors all stem from a human donor with alopecia areata. Each CDR3 is given with its conserved first and last residue. The order of the fields is clone size, V gene, D gene, J gene, CDR3 protein, CDR3 DNA. D genes are given only for firm matches. The size field is filled for only some rows; it gives once, few, many or a size class.

few	TRBV13	.	TRBJ1-3	CASSLEGARDTIYF	TGTGCCAGCAGCTTAGAAGGGGCGCGGGACACCATATATTTT
many	TRBV11-2	.	TRBJ2-7	CASSYGDRPPYEQYF	TGTGCCAGCAGCTATGGCGACAGACCACCCTACGAGCAGTACTTC
.	TRBV27	.	TRBJ2-4	CASSFGDRGNIQYF	TGTGCCAGCAGTTTCGGGGACCGTGGGAACATTCAGTACTTC
.	TRBV6-4	.	TRBJ1-6	CASSAGEPSSPLHF	TGTGCCAGCAGTGCCGGGGAGCCCTCTTCACCCCTCCACTTT
few	TRBV4-1	TRBD1	TRBJ2-5	CASSQSGQGRSETQYF	TGCGCCAGCAGCCAAAGTGGACAGGGCAGGTCGGAGACCCAGTACTTC
.	TRBV29-1	.	TRBJ2-7	CSVGAGEQYF	TGCAGCGTTGGAGCTGGCGAGCAGTACTTC
few	TRBV4-3	TRBD1	TRBJ1-2	CASSQESRGPYGYTF	TGCGCCAGCAGCCAAGAAAGCAGGGGGCCCTATGGCTACACCTTC
few	TRBV7-2	.	TRBJ2-7	CASSLISYEQYF	TGTGCCAGCAGCTTAATTTCCTACGAGCAGTACTTC
.	TRBV6-5	TRBD1	TRBJ2-1	CASSYLQGYNEQFF	TGTGCCAGCAGTTACTTACAGGGGTACAATGAGCAGTTCTTC
medium-sized	TRBV7-8	TRBD2	TRBJ2-3	CASSPGGREDDTQYF	TGTGCCAGCAGCCCCGGGGGACGGGAGGATGATACGCAGTATTTT
.	TRBV29-1	.	TRBJ2-2	CSGRIVGAGELFF	TGCAGCGGGCGAATTGTGGGGGCCGGGGAGCTGTTTTTT
few	TRBV4-3	TRBD2	TRBJ2-7	CASSHRRLAGTFYEQYF	TGCGCCAGCAGCCATCGGCGACTAGCGGGGACGTTCTACGAGCAGTACTTC
.	TRBV9	TRBD2	TRBJ2-7	CASSVTFGLAYEQYF	TGTGCCAGCAGCGTAACCTTCGGACTAGCGTACGAGCAGTACTTC
once	TRBV7-2	.	TRBJ2-1	CASTEGNEQFF	TGTGCCAGCACCGAGGGAAATGAGCAGTTCTTC
few	TRBV27	.	TRBJ2-7	CASSLTGTATYEQYF	TGTGCCAGCAGTTTAACCGGGACGGCGACCTACGAGCAGTACTTC
.	TRBV5-1	.	TRBJ2-7	CASSLEPGSGYEQYF	TGCGCCAGCAGCTTGGAGCCAGGCAGCGGATACGAGCAGTACTTC